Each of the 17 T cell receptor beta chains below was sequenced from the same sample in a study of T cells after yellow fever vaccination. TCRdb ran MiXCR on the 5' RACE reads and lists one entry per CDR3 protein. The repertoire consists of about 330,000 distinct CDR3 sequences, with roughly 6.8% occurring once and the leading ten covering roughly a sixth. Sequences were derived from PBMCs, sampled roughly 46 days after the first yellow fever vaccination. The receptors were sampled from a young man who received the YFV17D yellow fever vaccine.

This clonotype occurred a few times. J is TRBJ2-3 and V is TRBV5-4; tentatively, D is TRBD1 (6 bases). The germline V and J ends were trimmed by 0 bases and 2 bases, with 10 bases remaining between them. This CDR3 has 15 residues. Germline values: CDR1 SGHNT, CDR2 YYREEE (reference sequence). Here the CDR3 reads CASSLDRAYTDTQYF. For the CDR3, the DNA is TGTGCCAGCAGCTTGGACAGGGCATACACAGATACGCAGTATTTT.

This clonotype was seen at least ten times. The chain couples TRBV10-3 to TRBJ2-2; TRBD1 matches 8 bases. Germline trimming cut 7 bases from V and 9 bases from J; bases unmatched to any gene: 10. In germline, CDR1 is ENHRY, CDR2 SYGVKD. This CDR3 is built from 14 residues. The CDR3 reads CAIKEGQGARELFF. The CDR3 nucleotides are TGTGCCATCAAAGAGGGGCAGGGGGCCAGGGAGCTGTTTTTT.

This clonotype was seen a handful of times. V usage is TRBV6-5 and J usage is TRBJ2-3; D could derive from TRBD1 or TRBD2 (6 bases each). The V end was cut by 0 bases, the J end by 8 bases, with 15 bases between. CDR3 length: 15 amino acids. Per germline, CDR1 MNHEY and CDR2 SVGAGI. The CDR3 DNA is TGTGCCAGCAGTTACTCTAAAAACGGGGGCGGTACGCAGTATTTT. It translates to CASSYSKNGGGTQYF.

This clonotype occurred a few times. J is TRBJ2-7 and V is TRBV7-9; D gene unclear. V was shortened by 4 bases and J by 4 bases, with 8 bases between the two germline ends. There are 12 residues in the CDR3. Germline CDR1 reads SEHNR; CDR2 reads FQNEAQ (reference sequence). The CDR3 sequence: CASSSRHYEQYF. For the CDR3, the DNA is TGTGCCAGCAGCTCTAGACATTACGAGCAGTACTTC.

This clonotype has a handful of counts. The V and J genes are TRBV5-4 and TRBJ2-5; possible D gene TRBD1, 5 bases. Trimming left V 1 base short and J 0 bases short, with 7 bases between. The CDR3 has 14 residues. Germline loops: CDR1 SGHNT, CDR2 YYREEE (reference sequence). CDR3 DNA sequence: TGTGCCAGCAGCTTGTTAGGGGACCAAGAGACCCAGTACTTC. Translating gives CASSLLGDQETQYF.

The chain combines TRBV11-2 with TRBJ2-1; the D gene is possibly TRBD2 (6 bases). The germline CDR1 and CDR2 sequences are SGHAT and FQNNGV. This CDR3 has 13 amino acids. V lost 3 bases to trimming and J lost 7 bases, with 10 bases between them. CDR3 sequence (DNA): TGTGCCAGCAGCTTCATAGCGGTTAATGAGCAGTTCTTC. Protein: CASSFIAVNEQFF.

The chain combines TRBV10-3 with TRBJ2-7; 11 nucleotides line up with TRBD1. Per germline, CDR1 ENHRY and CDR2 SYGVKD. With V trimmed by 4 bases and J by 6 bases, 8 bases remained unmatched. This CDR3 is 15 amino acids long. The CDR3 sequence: CAISASGTGGGEQYV. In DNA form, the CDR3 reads TGTGCCATCAGTGCCTCCGGGACAGGGGGTGGCGAGCAGTACGTC.

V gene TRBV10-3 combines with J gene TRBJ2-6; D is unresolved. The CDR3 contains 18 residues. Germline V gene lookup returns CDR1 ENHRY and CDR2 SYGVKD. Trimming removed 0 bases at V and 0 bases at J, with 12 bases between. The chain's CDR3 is CAISESPYGHSGANVLTF. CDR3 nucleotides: TGTGCCATCAGTGAGTCCCCTTACGGTCACTCTGGGGCCAACGTCCTGACTTTC.

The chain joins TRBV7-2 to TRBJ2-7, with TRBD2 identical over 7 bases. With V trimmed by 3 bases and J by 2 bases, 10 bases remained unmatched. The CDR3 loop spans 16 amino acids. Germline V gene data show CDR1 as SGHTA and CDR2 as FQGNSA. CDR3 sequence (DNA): TGTGCCAGCAGCTTGCCAAGTCTAGCGGCCACCTACGAGCAGTACTTC. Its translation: CASSLPSLAATYEQYF.

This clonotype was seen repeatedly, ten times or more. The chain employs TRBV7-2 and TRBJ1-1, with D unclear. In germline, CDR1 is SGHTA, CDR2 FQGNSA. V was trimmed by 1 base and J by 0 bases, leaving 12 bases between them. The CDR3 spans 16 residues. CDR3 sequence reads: CASSLGGLLLNTEAFF. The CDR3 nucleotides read TGTGCCAGCAGCTTAGGAGGACTCCTCTTGAACACTGAAGCTTTCTTT.

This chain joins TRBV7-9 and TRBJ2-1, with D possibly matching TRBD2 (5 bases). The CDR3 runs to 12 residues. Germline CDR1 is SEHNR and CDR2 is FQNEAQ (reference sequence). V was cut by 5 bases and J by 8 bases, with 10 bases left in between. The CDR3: CASSASSYEQFF. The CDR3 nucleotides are TGTGCCAGCAGCGCCTCTAGCTATGAGCAGTTCTTC.

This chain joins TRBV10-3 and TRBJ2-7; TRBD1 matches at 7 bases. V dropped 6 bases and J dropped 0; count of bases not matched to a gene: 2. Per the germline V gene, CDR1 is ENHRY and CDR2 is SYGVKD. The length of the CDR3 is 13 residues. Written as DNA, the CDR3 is TGTGCCATCAGCAGGGGGATCTCCTACGAGCAGTACGTC. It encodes CAISRGISYEQYV.

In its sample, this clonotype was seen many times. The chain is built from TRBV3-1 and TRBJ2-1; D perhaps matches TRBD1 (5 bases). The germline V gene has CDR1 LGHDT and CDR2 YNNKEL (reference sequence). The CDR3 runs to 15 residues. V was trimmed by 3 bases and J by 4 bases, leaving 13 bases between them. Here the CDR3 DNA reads TGTGCCAGCAGCCAGACCCTGACAGTGTACAATGAGCAGTTCTTC. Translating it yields CASSQTLTVYNEQFF.

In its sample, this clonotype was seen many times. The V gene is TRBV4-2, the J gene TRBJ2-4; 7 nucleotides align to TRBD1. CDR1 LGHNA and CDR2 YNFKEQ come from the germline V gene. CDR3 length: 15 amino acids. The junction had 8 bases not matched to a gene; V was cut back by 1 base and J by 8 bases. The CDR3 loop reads CASSQVQTGRYIQYF. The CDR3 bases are TGTGCCAGCAGCCAAGTCCAGACAGGGCGGTACATTCAGTACTTC.

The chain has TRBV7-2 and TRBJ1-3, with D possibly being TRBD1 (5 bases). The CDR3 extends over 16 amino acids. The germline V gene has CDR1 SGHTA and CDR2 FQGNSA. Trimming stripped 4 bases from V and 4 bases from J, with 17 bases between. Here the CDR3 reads CASSYRLGSGGNTIYF. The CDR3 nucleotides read TGTGCCAGCAGCTACAGGTTGGGCTCGGGCGGAAACACCATATATTTT.

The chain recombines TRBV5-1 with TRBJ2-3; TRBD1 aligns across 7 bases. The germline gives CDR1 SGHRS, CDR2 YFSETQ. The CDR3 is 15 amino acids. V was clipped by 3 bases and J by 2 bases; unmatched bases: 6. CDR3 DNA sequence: TGCGCCAGCAGCTCGGGACAGCTCCACACAGATACGCAGTATTTT. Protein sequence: CASSSGQLHTDTQYF.

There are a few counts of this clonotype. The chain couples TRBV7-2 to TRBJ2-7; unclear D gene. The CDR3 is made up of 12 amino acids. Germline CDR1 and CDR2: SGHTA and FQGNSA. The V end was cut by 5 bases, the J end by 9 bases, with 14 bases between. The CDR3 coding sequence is TGTGCCAGCAGCCCGTCCCCCCCGTGGCAGTACTTC. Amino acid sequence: CASSPSPPWQYF.